The present entry profiles one T cell receptor beta chain with its context. Given a much more abundant clone one base away, this may be a read error. This record comes from a study of regulatory T cells in long-lasting Graves disease. As to time point: newly diagnosed GD, antithyroid drugs for less than 3 months. PBMCs were the source of the RNA used for TCR sequencing. Arm-PCR of CDR3 regions with iRepertoire HTBI primers generated TCR beta libraries. TCRdb itself ran the multiplex PCR reads through MiXCR, one entry per CDR3 protein. The table includes 400,000 to 450,000 distinct CDR3 sequences, roughly 15% detected once. The sample was also reused in another study, on T cells in Graves' hyperthyroidism and ophthalmopathy. That source reports: Each diagnosis drew on symptoms, thyroxine, TRAb, thyroid ultrasound and orbital computed tomography findings.

The sample in question was peripheral blood mononuclear cells (PBMCs), obtained at new diagnosis, from a patient treated with antithyroid drugs. The clonotype was recovered from a woman aged 25-40 years with Graves disease.

The CDR3 here is CASGSGQEAFF. CDR3 sequence (DNA): TGTGCCAGCGGCTCCGGACAGGAAGCTTTCTTT. This sequence joins TRBV11-2 and TRBJ1-1, with a tentative D call TRBD1 (6 bases). Germline V CDR1 and CDR2: SGHAT, FQNNGV. The CDR3 runs to 11 residues. The V end was cut by 8 bases, the J end by 8 bases, with 12 bases between.